The 5 T cell receptor beta chains below come from one sample, sequenced in a study of T cell responses to AZD1222 COVID-19 vaccine (dated by TCRdb to the early 2020s). What the time point label conveys for this sample: baseline before first vaccination. The library was generated by the immunoSEQ multiplex PCR assay. TCRdb retrieved this table from immuneACCESS and kept in-frame rearrangements only. Not all clones are present; in checked studies, unresolved V genes account for under half, and no reason is known for the remainder. Within this sample are approximately 150,000 clones, with about 93% of them counted one time only. About 4.6% of the sample rests with the top ten. The sample in question was peripheral blood, obtained on day 0 of AZD1222 vaccination. The receptors here all came from an adult in good health.

The chain joins TRBV28 to TRBJ1-2; D is ambiguous. The germline CDR1 and CDR2 sequences are MDHEN and SYDVKM. V was clipped by 3 bases and J by 2 bases, with 16 bases between them. The CDR3 has 16 residues. The CDR3 nucleotides read TGTGCCAGCAGTTTGGTGCTTCGTTCTCAGAACTATGGCTACACCTTC. Translation gives CASSLVLRSQNYGYTF.

The rearrangement joins TRBV7-9 to TRBJ1-1; a possible D gene is TRBD1 (5 bases). This CDR3 spans 13 amino acids. The V gene lost 4 bases and the J gene lost 5 bases, with 11 bases spanning the gap. The V gene's germline CDR1 is SEHNR and CDR2 FQNEAQ (reference sequence). As DNA, the CDR3 is TGTGCCAGCAGCTCGAGAGGGGATACTGAAGCTTTCTTT. Its protein product is CASSSRGDTEAFF.

V and J are TRBV19 and TRBJ2-3, with no clear D. Germline CDR1 LNHDA, CDR2 SQIVND (reference sequence). The CDR3 sequence is 14 residues long. V lost 4 bases, J lost 5 bases, and 13 bases lay in between. The CDR3 region has the DNA TGTGCCAGTAGTAGTTCTAGGTCTCAAGATACGCAGTATTTT. Its protein product is CASSSSRSQDTQYF.

This clone was observed a single time. The chain links TRBV19 to TRBJ2-7, with D perhaps assigned TRBD1 or TRBD2 (5 bases each). Trimming took 6 bases from V and 6 from J, leaving 18 bases between them. CDR1 LNHDA and CDR2 SQIVND come from the germline V gene (reference sequence). The CDR3 sequence is 14 residues long. The CDR3 reads CASRAKRGWGEQYF. Written as DNA, the CDR3 is TGTGCCAGTAGAGCGAAGAGGGGATGGGGCGAGCAGTACTTC.

V usage is TRBV5-4 and J usage is TRBJ1-2; possible D gene TRBD1, 5 bases. The CDR3 is 15 amino acids. CDR1 is SGHNT, CDR2 YYREEE, per germline (reference sequence). The germline V and J ends were trimmed by 4 bases and 4 bases, with 17 bases remaining between them. The DNA for the CDR3 is TGTGCCAGCAGCCCTGGGACTTCCTTATCCTATGGCTACACCTTC. As protein: CASSPGTSLSYGYTF. Full variable domain (missing parts from reference TRBV5-4 and TRBJ1-2): ETGVTQSPTHLIKTRGQQVTLRCSSQSGHNTVSWYQQALGQGPQFIFQYYREEENGRGNFPPRFSGLQFPNYSSELNVNALELDDSALYLCASSPGTSLSYGYTFGSGTRLTVV.